The sequence of this TCR beta chain was determined in a study of blood T cell repertoires in COVID-19. Overall study: The study drew acute and convalescent COVID-19 samples from the United States, Italy and Spain. In each case, the material was cDNA or gDNA derived from T cells, B-cell-depleted T cells, or PBMCs.

V shed 7 bases and J 9 bases; nucleotides not matched to a gene: 10. This CDR3 is 13 amino acids long. How the authors handled the data: From reference gene primer amplification, estimates of nucleated cell counts were derived. Clones were sequenced by immunoSEQ multiplex PCR, and TCRdb holds only the in-frame ones, with some missing. V and J calls and clone size are as listed in that table; D and trimming were resolved from the DNA. Here the sample spans roughly 32,000 clones, approximately 95% being singletons. The sequencing input was peripheral blood. V gene TRBV12-3 or TRBV12-4 combines with J gene TRBJ1-2, with 8 bases matching TRBD1. This clonotype originated in a male donor with active COVID-19. The CDR3 reads CASIRQGWDSYTF. CDR3 DNA: TGTGCCAGCATTCGACAGGGGTGGGATAGCTACACCTTC.